One T cell receptor (beta chain) is described in this entry. Its antigen is as yet unknown. This entry comes from a study of CD8+CD57+ T cells in acquired aplastic anemia. The wider study: Quantities of DNA derived from sorted CD4+ and CD8+ cells averaged around 3 ug.

The ends lost 8 bases at V and 5 bases at J; junction bases unmatched: 6. Germline loops: CDR1 MGHDK, CDR2 SYGVNS. CDR3 size: 13 residues. Profiles of TCR beta VDJ and CDR3 were generated from a genomic DNA template. TCRdb processed the reads anew with MiXCR; each CDR3 protein has one entry. The repertoire consists of roughly 61,000 distinct CDR3 sequences, with 55% to 70% occurring once and the leading ten covering roughly 16%. Patients chosen for sequencing had CD8+CD57+ cells that had expanded, as shown by flow cytometry. Among the patients, none had received any therapy at the time of blood sampling. Points from the study as a whole: Approximately 29 was the count of CD8+ CDR3 sequences that patients shared with controls. Between the patient and control groups, CD8+ Simpson's diversity did not differ significantly.

The V call is TRBV25-1, the J call TRBJ1-2, with 9 bases lining up with TRBD1. Sample: sorted CD4+, CD8+, or CD8+CD57+ T cells (not recorded which) from PBMCs. This clonotype was sampled from a human donor with aplastic anemia. The CDR3 spells CASATGGGYGYTF. DNA of the CDR3: TGTGCCAGCGCCACAGGGGGCGGGTATGGCTACACCTTC.